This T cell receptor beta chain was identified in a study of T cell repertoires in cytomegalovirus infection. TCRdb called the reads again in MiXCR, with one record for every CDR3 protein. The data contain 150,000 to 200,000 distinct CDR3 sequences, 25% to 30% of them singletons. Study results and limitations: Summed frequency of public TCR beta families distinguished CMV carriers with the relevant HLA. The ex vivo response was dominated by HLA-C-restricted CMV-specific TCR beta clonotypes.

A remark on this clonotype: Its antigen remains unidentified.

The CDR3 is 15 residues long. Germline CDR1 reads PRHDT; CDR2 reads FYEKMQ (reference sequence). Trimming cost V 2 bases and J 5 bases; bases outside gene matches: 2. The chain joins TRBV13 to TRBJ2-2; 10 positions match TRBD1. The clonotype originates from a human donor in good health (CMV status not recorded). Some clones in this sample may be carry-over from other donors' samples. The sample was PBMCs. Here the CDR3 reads CASSLTGQGTGELFF. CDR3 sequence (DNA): TGTGCCAGCAGCTTAACGGGACAGGGGACCGGGGAGCTGTTTTTT.